These 3 T cell receptor beta chains originate from one sample sequenced in a study of cytomegalovirus exposure and HLA in healthy donors. Libraries were prepared by immunoSEQ multiplex PCR; TCRdb keeps only in-frame clonotypes and omits some of them. This sample has 90,000 or so clones, with 85% found just once. The sequencing sample was made of PBMCs. The source is a man aged 18 to 30 in good health and CMV-seropositive.

Here the CDR3 DNA reads TGTGCCAGCAGTTACACTAACACTGAAGCTTTCTTT. Its protein product is CASSYTNTEAFF. V usage is TRBV6-6 and J usage is TRBJ1-1; D unclear. This CDR3 has 12 amino acids. V was clipped by 2 bases and J by 2 bases, with 3 bases between them. Germline loops: CDR1 MNHNY, CDR2 SVGAGI (reference sequence).

This chain joins TRBV7-8 and TRBJ2-3; 11 nucleotides align to TRBD2. Trimming at V came to 4 bases and at J to 6 bases, leaving 15 bases not matched to a gene. This CDR3 has 18 residues. Germline values: CDR1 SGHVS, CDR2 FQNEAQ. CDR3 protein: CASSSYPMIAGGRDTQYF. The CDR3 bases are TGTGCCAGCAGCTCCTACCCAATGATAGCGGGAGGGCGGGATACGCAGTATTTT. Filled out from reference TRBV7-8 and TRBJ2-3, the complete variable domain reads GAGVSQSPRYKVAKRGQDVALRCDPISGHVSLFWYQQALGQGPEFLTYFQNEAQLDKSGLPSDRFFAERPEGSVSTLKIQRTQQEDSAVYLCASSSYPMIAGGRDTQYFGPGTRLTVL.

The rearrangement uses TRBV7-9 and TRBJ1-2, with unresolved D. Deletions cut 1 base from V and 4 bases from J, with 16 bases between. The germline gives CDR1 SEHNR, CDR2 FQNEAQ (reference sequence). The CDR3 consists of 16 residues. CDR3 loop: CASSLGGAGSPYGYTF. For the CDR3, the DNA is TGTGCCAGCAGCTTAGGAGGTGCGGGCAGTCCCTATGGCTACACCTTC.